Listed below are T cell receptor beta chains from one sample, sequenced in a study of blood T cells in healthy people across ages. One entry per CDR3 protein results from TCRdb running MiXCR on the 5' RACE reads. The sample holds over 950,000 distinct CDR3 sequences, less than 45% seen once. Material: blood. These receptors originate from a man younger than 35 in good health. Each CDR3 is given with its conserved first and last residue. Fields, in order: J gene, CDR3 length, V gene, D gene, CDR3 protein. A D gene is named only where the DNA matches it firmly.

TRBJ2-1	18	TRBV12-5	TRBD1	CASGHAKKDRGSYNEQFF
TRBJ1-2	14	TRBV29-1	NA	CSVEDRLANYGYTF
TRBJ2-3	14	TRBV6-2/TRBV6-3	TRBD2	CASRTSGSTDTQYF
TRBJ1-2	14	TRBV6-5	NA	CASNRADRNYGYTF
TRBJ2-1	14	TRBV29-1	NA	CSAAVADEANEQFF
TRBJ1-4	14	TRBV20-1	NA	CSARDIRGNEKLFF
TRBJ2-3	16	TRBV7-9	TRBD1	CASSPGTATFRDTQYF
TRBJ2-1	15	TRBV9	NA	CASSLTSGISSEQFF
TRBJ1-1	14	TRBV6-1	NA	CASSEGDQNTEAFF
TRBJ2-2	15	TRBV5-1	NA	CASSLIQEGTGELFF
TRBJ2-3	19	TRBV6-5	TRBD1	CASSYGFRDRTRNTDTQYF
TRBJ2-3	14	TRBV3-1	TRBD1	CASSPTGFSDTQYF
TRBJ1-2	16	TRBV20-1	NA	CSARTGYPFLDYGYTF